The entry below describes one T cell receptor beta chain. Its recognized antigen is unknown. Base qualities were left out, and no much larger clone turns up one base away. The record originates from a study of blood T cell repertoires in COVID-19 (TCRdb year 2020). Context from the whole study: Samples covering the acute and convalescent phases of COVID-19 were provided by collaborators in the United States, Italy and Spain. The samples were drawn from the first 160 participants of the ongoing ImmuneRACE study and from 1,200 or so subjects provided by 6 global collaborators. A freely available public database, intended as a resource for researchers studying the immune response to SARS-CoV-2, is where the repertoires were released. Deeply sampled blood TCRbeta repertoires from subjects exposed to, actively infected with, or recovered from COVID-19 were included in the dataset. The material from the prospective study consisted of cDNA or gDNA derived from T cells, B-cell-depleted T cells, or PBMCs. Where available, HLA class I and class II types were obtained from metadata supplied by the sample provider rather than from assay-based typing. The sample metadata nearly always contained a de-identified subject ID, COVID-19 status, age in years and sex. Results the study describes overall, beyond this receptor: How much clinical and demographic metadata was included differed by source and by participant, and the metadata was provided uncurated.

The CDR3 covers 15 residues, taking in both the cysteine and the phenylalanine. Kept here is only the CDR3 DNA, which spans 45 bases and is read in frame from base 1. Trimming accounts for 0 bases at V and 7 bases at J, while the number of junction bases matched to no gene is 2. In the germline V gene, CDR1 corresponds to MNHEY and CDR2 to SVGEGT. Whole blood was collected in K2EDTA tubes by collaborating institutions according to the institutions' own protocols. Collaborator samples were shipped for TCRbeta analysis as frozen whole blood, isolated PBMCs, or DNA extracted from either sample type. The immunoSEQ Assay, a bias-controlled multiplex PCR, was used to amplify TCRbeta CDR3 regions from genomic DNA. The source study handled its data this way. Nucleated cell counts per sample were estimated from amplification of reference gene primers within the assay. To quantify the absolute abundance of each unique TCRbeta CDR3 rearrangement, sequence reads were collapsed and filtered. For each sample, productive Simpson clonality was calculated as the square root of Simpson's diversity index across productive rearrangements. What TCRdb holds here is the immuneACCESS table cut down to in-frame rearrangements. Part of the clones is not present; checked against another copy, under half of the missing clones reflect an unresolved V gene, and the others are unexplained. V and J calls and clone size are as listed in that table; D and trimming were resolved from the DNA. This sample holds some 96,000 clones; less than 90% were observed only once. The leading ten clones occupy around 7.2% of the sample.

The TCR comes from a man aged 25 to 40 in a cohort sampled during active COVID-19. The sample comprised peripheral blood. The chain is made from TRBV6-2 or TRBV6-3 and TRBJ1-6; TRBD1 matches 8 bases in the middle. The CDR3 has the sequence CASSYSTGENSPLHF. The DNA is TGTGCCAGCAGTTACTCGACAGGGGAAAATTCACCCCTCCACTTT.